The TCR beta chain described here comes from a study of identical twins. TCRdb recomputed calls from the 5' RACE reads with MiXCR, one row per CDR3 protein. The sample records around 340,000 distinct CDR3 sequences, about 10% being singletons. CDR1 and CDR2 (germline): MGHRA, YSYEKL. The CDR3 covers 16 residues. Between the trimmed V and J ends, which lost 0 bases and 4 bases, there was a span of 13 bases. The rearrangement joins TRBV4-1 to TRBJ1-5, with D possibly being TRBD1 (5 bases). Sequenced: naive T cells sorted from blood. The clonotype was recovered from a woman in her fifties or sixties in good health. CDR3 region: CASSQEWGRVNQPQHF. The CDR3 coding sequence is TGCGCCAGCAGCCAAGAATGGGGGAGAGTAAATCAGCCCCAGCATTTT.